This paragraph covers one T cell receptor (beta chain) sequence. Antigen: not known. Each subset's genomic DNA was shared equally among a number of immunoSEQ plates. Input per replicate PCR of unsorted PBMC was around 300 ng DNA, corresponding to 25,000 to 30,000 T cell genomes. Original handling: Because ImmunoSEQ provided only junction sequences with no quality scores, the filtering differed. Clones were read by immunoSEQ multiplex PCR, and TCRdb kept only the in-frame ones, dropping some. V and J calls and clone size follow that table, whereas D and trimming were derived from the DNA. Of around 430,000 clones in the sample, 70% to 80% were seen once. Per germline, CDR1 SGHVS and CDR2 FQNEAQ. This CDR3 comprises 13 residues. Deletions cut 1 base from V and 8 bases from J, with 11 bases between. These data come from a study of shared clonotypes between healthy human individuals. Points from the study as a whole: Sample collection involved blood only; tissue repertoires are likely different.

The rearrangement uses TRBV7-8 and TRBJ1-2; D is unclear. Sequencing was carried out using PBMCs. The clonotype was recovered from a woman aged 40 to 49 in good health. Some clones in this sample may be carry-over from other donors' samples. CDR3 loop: CASSLGDIRGYTF. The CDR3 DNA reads TGTGCCAGCAGCTTAGGCGACATCCGGGGCTACACCTTC.